There are many counts of the clone carrying this T cell receptor beta chain. This sample stems from a study of spatial heterogeneity in lung cancer. Indicated time point: blood at routine non-recurrence follow-up after resection. Unsorted samples of tumor, nontumor lung or frozen PBMC had their whole RNA sequenced. Trimming shortened V by 6 bases and J by 3 bases, and 18 bases separated the two germline ends. Per the germline V gene, CDR1 is DFQATT and CDR2 is SNEGSKA (reference sequence). The CDR3 length is 14 residues. Every TCR cDNA molecule carried a tag that served as a unique molecular identifier. TCRdb used MiXCR to reprocess the 5' RACE reads, holding one entry per CDR3 protein. Of around 110,000 distinct CDR3 sequences in the sample, 10% to 15% were seen once.

This receptor was taken from a male donor with early-stage non-small cell lung cancer. This sequence joins TRBV20-1 and TRBJ2-7; D might be TRBD2 (5 bases). This specimen was PBMCs, taken at follow-up. The CDR3 nucleotides are TGCAGTGCCCAGGACCGAGGGTCTGTCTACGAGCAGTACTTC. Protein: CSAQDRGSVYEQYF.